This T cell receptor beta chain was documented in a study of blood T cell repertoires in COVID-19. The overall study: Samples of COVID-19 (acute and convalescent) were obtained from the United States, Italy and Spain.

Seattle researchers signed up patients amid active infection and tracked them longitudinally. Original analysis: Reference gene primer amplification in the assay estimated nucleated cell counts. This table comes from immunoSEQ multiplex PCR, and its TCRdb copy is limited to in-frame clones, with some not included. For V, J and clone size, that table is used; D and trimming come from the DNA. The table records hundreds of thousands of clones, nearly 90% of them present only once. Germline V CDR1 and CDR2: GTSNPN, SVGIG (reference sequence). The CDR3 covers 14 residues. The chain joins TRBV30 to TRBJ2-5; D is perhaps TRBD2 (7 bases). The source of this sequence is a middle-aged woman with COVID-19, enrolled during active disease. Sample: peripheral blood. The CDR3 sequence is CAAEGGRGGQTQYF. In nucleotides, the CDR3 is TGTGCTGCCGAGGGGGGGCGCGGGGGTCAGACCCAGTACTTC.